The entry that follows covers one T cell receptor beta chain sequence. The J segment lost 11 bases and the V segment lost 7 bases, leaving 7 bases of the junction unmatched. Germline V gene data show CDR1 as LGHDT and CDR2 as YNNKEL (reference sequence). CDR3 length: 11 residues. Sequenced by immunoSEQ multiplex PCR; TCRdb stores in-frame clones only, minus some. The data hold 350,000 or so clones, with roughly 89% observed a single time. These data originate in a study of blood T cell repertoires in COVID-19. Overall study context: Sample material is recorded as cDNA or gDNA derived from T cells, B-cell-depleted T cells, or PBMCs.

The gene calls are TRBV3-1 (or the pseudogene TRBV3-2) and TRBJ1-2; the match to TRBD1 covers 7 bases. The sequenced material came from peripheral blood. The TCR comes from a man in his late teens or twenties with active or convalescent COVID-19. CDR3 amino acids: CASTRDREYTF. Written as DNA, the CDR3 is TGTGCCAGCACCCGGGACAGAGAATACACCTTC.